The sequence of this T cell receptor (beta chain) was determined in a study of PD-1 blockade in classical Hodgkin lymphoma. Each and every patient relapsed after autologous stem cell transplantation, and patients got differing brentuximab vedotin exposure. The assay was immunoSEQ multiplex PCR, and TCRdb's table has in-frame clones only and misses some. The sample lists 90,000 to 120,000 clones, 89% seen once, with just under 20% in the top ten. Whole-study findings and limits: Reported baseline diversity: healthy donors highest, relapsed/refractory patients lowest.

With regard to this clone: No antigen is known for it.

The germline CDR1 and CDR2 sequences are SGHTA and FQGNSA. The J segment lost 4 bases and the V segment lost 5 bases, leaving 12 bases of the junction unmatched. The CDR3 runs to 17 residues. Sequencing was performed on peripheral blood mononuclear cells (PBMCs), taken before the second cycle of nivolumab. The receptor comes from a human donor with classical Hodgkin lymphoma. The rearrangement joins TRBV7-2 to TRBJ2-3; 10 bases are a match to TRBD2. In DNA form, the CDR3 reads TGTGCCAGCAGCCCTCGGGGAGCGGGAGGGTCCCCAGATACGCAGTATTTT. It translates to CASSPRGAGGSPDTQYF.